Shown below are 19 T cell receptor beta chains from a single sample sequenced in a study of brain metastases from non-small cell lung cancer. This table comes from immunoSEQ multiplex PCR, and its TCRdb copy is limited to in-frame clones, with some not included. Of a few thousand clones listed, 65% to 90% were seen once; the top ten hold about 6%. The sample was primary lung tumor tissue. Receptors were obtained from a donor over 35 with non-small cell lung cancer.

This clone was picked up a small number of times. The same CDR3 also results from other DNA sequences found in this sample. V and J are TRBV5-1 and TRBJ2-4, with D possibly matching TRBD2 (5 bases). The CDR3 is 15 residues long. V lost 0 bases and J 0 bases, leaving 7 bases between the germline ends. The germline V gene encodes CDR1 SGHRS and CDR2 YFSETQ. The CDR3, as DNA: TGCGCCAGCAGCTTGGAAGGACTAGCCAAAAACATTCAGTACTTC. Translated, it gives CASSLEGLAKNIQYF.

This chain joins TRBV6-6 and TRBJ2-7; possibly TRBD2 for D (5 bases). V was pared by 7 bases and J by 2 bases, with 12 bases between. Germline CDR1 is MNHNY and CDR2 is SVGAGI (reference sequence). The length of the CDR3 is 13 residues. CDR3: CASTPSGAYEQYF. Here the CDR3 DNA reads TGTGCCAGCACCCCAAGCGGAGCCTACGAGCAGTACTTC.

The CDR3 reads CASSRRENTGELFF. CDR3 sequence (DNA): TGTGCCAGCAGCCGACGGGAAAACACCGGGGAGCTGTTTTTT. The chain joins TRBV5-6 to TRBJ2-2; the D gene is possibly TRBD2 (5 bases). The CDR3 has 14 amino acids. The germline V and J ends were trimmed by 4 bases and 2 bases, with 9 bases remaining between them. Germline V gene sequence: CDR1 SGHDT, CDR2 YYEEEE.

This clone was recorded a few times. This CDR3 is also generated by other DNA sequences in the sample. The chain recombines TRBV3-1 (or the pseudogene TRBV3-2) with TRBJ1-2, with D hard to call. V lost 3 bases to trimming and J lost 1 base, with 3 bases between them. From germline, CDR1 is LGHDT and CDR2 YNNKEL (reference sequence). The CDR3 consists of 12 residues. CDR3 loop: CASSQVNYGYTF. In DNA, the CDR3 is TGTGCCAGCAGCCAGGTTAACTATGGCTACACCTTC.

V and J are TRBV5-1 and TRBJ2-2, with D perhaps TRBD2 (5 bases). V was clipped by 0 bases and J by 3 bases, with 9 bases between them. Germline V gene lookup returns CDR1 SGHRS and CDR2 YFSETQ. The CDR3 covers 15 residues. The CDR3: CASSLGPADTGELFF. The DNA for the CDR3 is TGCGCCAGCAGCTTGGGCCCAGCGGACACCGGGGAGCTGTTTTTT.

The V and J genes are TRBV27 and TRBJ1-6; D remains unclear. The CDR3 sequence is 15 residues long. Trimming left V 3 bases short and J 2 bases short, with 8 bases between. CDR1 and CDR2 (germline): MNHEY, SMNVEV (reference sequence). The CDR3 spells CASSFRDPYNSPLHF. The CDR3, as DNA: TGTGCCAGCAGTTTTCGGGATCCCTATAATTCACCCCTCCACTTT.

The V call is TRBV6-2 or TRBV6-3, the J call TRBJ2-3, with D possibly matching TRBD2 (6 bases). The CDR3 is 14 amino acids. Germline V gene data show CDR1 as MNHEY and CDR2 as SVGEGT. Trimming left V 4 bases short and J 3 bases short, with 11 bases between. As DNA, the CDR3 is TGTGCCAGCAGTTTGACGGGAGTGACAGATACGCAGTATTTT. It translates to CASSLTGVTDTQYF.

This chain connects TRBV28 to TRBJ1-5, with a possible D match to TRBD1 (6 bases). Germline V lookup: CDR1 MDHEN, CDR2 SYDVKM. V lost 5 bases and J 11 bases, leaving 13 bases between the germline ends. This CDR3 contains 12 residues. The CDR3 reads CASSNRGQTQHF. The DNA of the CDR3 is TGTGCCAGCAGTAACCGCGGACAGACCCAGCATTTT.

The chain is built from TRBV30 and TRBJ1-5; 9 bases agree with TRBD1. V lost 5 bases to trimming and J lost 7 bases; unmatched junction nucleotides: 6. CDR1 is GTSNPN, CDR2 SVGIG, per germline (reference sequence). The CDR3 spans 13 residues. CDR3 DNA sequence: TGTGCCTGGTCGACAGGGGGACGGCAGCCCCAGCATTTT. Protein product: CAWSTGGRQPQHF. Supplemented by reference TRBV30 and TRBJ1-5, the full variable domain reads SQTIHQWPATLVQPVGSPLSLECTVEGTSNPNLYWYRQAAGRGLQLLFYSVGIGQISSEVPQNLSASRPQDRQFILSSKKLLLSDSGFYLCAWSTGGRQPQHFGDGTRLSIL.

The chain combines TRBV5-1 with TRBJ2-7; 10 nucleotides line up with TRBD1. The CDR3 sequence is 12 residues long. Trimming took 3 bases from V and 10 from J; bases not matched to a gene: 4. Looked up from germline, CDR1 is SGHRS and CDR2 is YFSETQ. DNA for the CDR3: TGCGCCAGCAGCTACGGACAGGGGGATCAGTACTTC. This encodes CASSYGQGDQYF.

This rearrangement joins TRBV11-3 to TRBJ2-1; D is uncertain. The CDR3 runs to 12 residues. The ends were cut back, 5 bases at V and 4 bases at J, with 6 bases in the middle. Per germline, CDR1 SGHNT and CDR2 YENEEA. CDR3 in DNA: TGTGCCAGCAGCGGGCCTTACAATGAGCAGTTCTTC. This sequence encodes CASSGPYNEQFF.

The chain employs TRBV28 and TRBJ2-5; 14 bases are a match to TRBD2. The V segment lost 8 bases and the J segment 4 bases; nucleotides outside the gene matches: 9. Looked up from germline, CDR1 is MDHEN and CDR2 is SYDVKM. The CDR3 covers 16 residues. The CDR3 loop reads CASGTSGRGVRETQYF. CDR3 DNA: TGTGCCAGCGGGACTAGCGGGAGAGGCGTTCGAGAGACCCAGTACTTC.

Note on this clone: One junction end does not reproduce the germline sequence, and a read error may be involved. This chain connects TRBV14 to TRBJ2-7; 9 positions agree with TRBD1. Germline V gene data show CDR1 as SGHDN and CDR2 as FVKESK. This CDR3 has 13 residues. DNA for the CDR3: TGTGCCAGCAGCCAAGCCGGGACAGGGAGAGTAGTCTTC. Translation: CASSQAGTGRVVF. The full variable domain, in which reference TRBV14 and TRBJ2-7 provide the parts outside the CDR3, is EAGVTQFPSHSVIEKGQTVTLRCDPISGHDNLYWYRRVMGKEIKFLLHFVKESKQDESGMPNNRFLAERTGGTYSTLKVQPAELEDSGVYFCASSQAGTGRVVFGPGTRLTVT.

This clone was counted a single time. This sequence joins TRBV15 and TRBJ2-1, with D tentatively TRBD2 (5 bases). The V and J ends lost 0 bases and 9 bases respectively, with 15 bases between them. The CDR3 covers 15 residues. Germline assignment: CDR1 LNHNV and CDR2 YYDKDF (reference sequence). For the CDR3, the DNA is TGTGCCACCAGCAGAGATTTCCTAGCCAGCGGTGAGCAGTTCTTC. Translated: CATSRDFLASGEQFF.

The chain uses TRBV28 and TRBJ1-6; a possible D gene is TRBD1 (6 bases). With 8 bases removed from V and 3 bases from J, the gap between germline ends came to 17 bases. CDR3 length equals 16 residues. Germline V CDR1 and CDR2: MDHEN, SYDVKM. CDR3: CASLPGGLHYNSPLHF. DNA of the CDR3: TGTGCCAGCCTCCCGGGGGGCCTCCACTATAATTCACCCCTCCACTTT.

V usage is TRBV29-1 and J usage is TRBJ2-7; 8 bases agree with TRBD1. From germline, CDR1 is SQVTM and CDR2 ANQGSEA. J lost 4 bases, V lost 6 bases, and 8 bases had no gene match. The CDR3 length is 13 residues. CDR3 nucleotides: TGCAGCGTCACGGACAGGGCCAAATACGAGCAGTACTTC. This translates into CSVTDRAKYEQYF.

With respect to this clone: Relative to the germline gene, one junction end is altered; a read error may explain this. Other DNA variants within this sample encode the same CDR3. CDR3 bases: TGCGCCAGTAGCTTGGGGACTAGCGGGAGGCATACAGATACGCAGTATTTT. Its translation: CASSLGTSGRHTDTQYF. The J gene is TRBJ2-3, the V gene TRBV5-1; 15 bases agree with TRBD2. Germline V gene lookup returns CDR1 SGHRS and CDR2 YFSETQ. The CDR3 totals 17 residues.

In its sample, this clone was seen once. The rearrangement joins TRBV29-1 to TRBJ2-3; 10 nucleotides align to TRBD2. The CDR3 consists of 15 residues. The V and J ends lost 6 bases and 1 base, in that order; junction bases with no gene match: 7. The V gene's germline CDR1 is SQVTM and CDR2 ANQGSEA. Here the CDR3 reads CSVTGTSAGTDTQYF. CDR3 DNA sequence: TGCAGCGTAACCGGGACTAGCGCGGGCACAGATACGCAGTATTTT.

This chain uses TRBV9 with TRBJ1-6, with 7 positions matching TRBD1. CDR1 is SGDLS, CDR2 YYNGEE, per germline. The CDR3 extends over 15 amino acids. The V gene end was trimmed by 2 bases and the J gene end by 7 bases; junction bases not matched to a gene: 6. The CDR3 DNA sequence: TGTGCCAGCAGCGTCCAGGGGGAAAGGAATTCACCCCTCCACTTT. Translating gives CASSVQGERNSPLHF.